This is a list of T cell receptor beta chains from one sample in a study of T cell responses to AZD1222 COVID-19 vaccine. The protocol was immunoSEQ multiplex PCR, while the TCRdb copy is restricted to in-frame clones and leaves out a portion. Among roughly 130,000 clones listed, 88% were seen once. This specimen consisted of peripheral blood, obtained on day 0 of MenACWY control vaccination. The receptors were gathered from an adult in good health. Each CDR3 is given with its conserved first and last residue.

j_call v_call cdr3_aa
TRBJ1-3 TRBV18 CASSPTGYGNTIYF
TRBJ1-5 TRBV28 CASSPFPGGQPQHF
TRBJ1-5 TRBV9 CASSSTGGNQPQHF
TRBJ1-4 TRBV3-1/TRBV3-2 CASSLLSGGSKKLFF
TRBJ1-4 TRBV28 CASSFSGQGFEKLFF
TRBJ1-2 TRBV3-1/TRBV3-2 CASSQERHRGLYGYTF
TRBJ2-2 TRBV5-4 CASSARTSGRALWTGELFF
TRBJ2-7 TRBV29-1 CSVGGLPGVGYEQYF
TRBJ1-4 TRBV18 CASSPAAGPEKLFF
TRBJ2-3 TRBV23-1 CAAETPTTFCNSSTDTQYF
TRBJ2-3 TRBV27 CASSSAILAGGPNTQYF
TRBJ2-5 TRBV24-1 CATSDSTGTGDETQYF